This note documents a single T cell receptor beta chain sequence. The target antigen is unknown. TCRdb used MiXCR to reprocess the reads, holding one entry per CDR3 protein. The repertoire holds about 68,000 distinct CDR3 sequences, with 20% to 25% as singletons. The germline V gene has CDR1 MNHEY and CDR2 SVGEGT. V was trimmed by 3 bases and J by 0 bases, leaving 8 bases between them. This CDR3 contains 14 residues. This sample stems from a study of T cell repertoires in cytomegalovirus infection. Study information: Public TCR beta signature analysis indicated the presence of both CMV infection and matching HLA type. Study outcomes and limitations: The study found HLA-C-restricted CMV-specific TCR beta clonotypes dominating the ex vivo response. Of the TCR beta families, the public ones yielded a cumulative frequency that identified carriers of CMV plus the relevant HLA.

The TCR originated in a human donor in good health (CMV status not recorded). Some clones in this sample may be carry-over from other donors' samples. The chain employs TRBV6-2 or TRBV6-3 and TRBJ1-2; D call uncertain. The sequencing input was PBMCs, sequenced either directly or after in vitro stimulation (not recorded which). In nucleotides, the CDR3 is TGTGCCAGCAGTTATTTGGGAGCTAACTATGGCTACACCTTC. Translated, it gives CASSYLGANYGYTF.